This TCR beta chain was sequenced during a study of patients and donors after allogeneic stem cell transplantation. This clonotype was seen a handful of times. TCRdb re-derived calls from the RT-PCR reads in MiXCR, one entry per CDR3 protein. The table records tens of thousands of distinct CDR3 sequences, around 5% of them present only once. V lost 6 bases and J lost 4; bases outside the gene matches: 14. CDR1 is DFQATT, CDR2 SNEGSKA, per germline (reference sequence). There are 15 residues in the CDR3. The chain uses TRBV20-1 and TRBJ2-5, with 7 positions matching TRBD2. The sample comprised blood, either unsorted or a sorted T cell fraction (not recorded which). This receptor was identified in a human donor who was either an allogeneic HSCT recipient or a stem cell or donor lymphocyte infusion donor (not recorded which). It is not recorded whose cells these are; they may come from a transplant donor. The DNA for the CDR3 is TGCAGTGCCCGCGAAGGGGCGGGAGTTTCAGAGACCCAGTACTTC. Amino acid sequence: CSAREGAGVSETQYF.